The following is a T cell receptor beta chain sequence with its context. Its antigen is still unknown. The sample belongs to a study of glioma-infiltrating T cells. Study-level points and caveats: Tissue-blood divergence was below expectation in non-neoplastic patients, above in gliomas.

From germline, CDR1 is KGHSY and CDR2 FQNENV. V was cut by 2 bases and J by 5 bases, with 12 bases left in between. This CDR3 has 14 residues. TCR alpha and beta CDR3 regions were amplified from RNA using iRepertoire nested multiplex PCR. One-step reverse transcription and amplification started from about 100-400 ng of tissue mRNA or PBMC total RNA. In TCRdb, the multiplex PCR reads were re-called with MiXCR into one record per CDR3 protein. The data show more than 100,000 distinct CDR3 sequences, under 30% seen once. The sequenced sample was glioma tissue, nonneoplastic brain tissue, or PBMCs (not recorded which). This TCR was sampled from a human donor with low-grade glioma or glioblastoma, undergoing nonglioma brain surgery, or in good health (not recorded which). The chain uses TRBV16 and TRBJ1-1; no definite D call. CDR3 sequence: CASSQTGSETEAFF. CDR3 in DNA: TGTGCCAGCAGCCAAACGGGATCAGAAACTGAAGCTTTCTTT.